The entry below describes one T cell receptor beta chain. This sample was included in a study of blood T cell repertoires in COVID-19. Looked up from germline, CDR1 is LNHNV and CDR2 is YYDKDF (reference sequence). Trimming removed 0 bases at V and 9 bases at J, with 12 bases between. The CDR3 is made up of 13 amino acids. Clones were read by immunoSEQ multiplex PCR, and TCRdb kept only the in-frame ones, dropping some. This table has a few hundred thousand clones, 87% appearing once. Material for sequencing was PBMCs or T cells enriched from blood (not recorded which). This clonotype was obtained from a young woman who had recovered from COVID-19. The gene calls are TRBV15 and TRBJ2-7; no reliable D call. The CDR3 DNA follows: TGTGCCACCAGCAGAGATCGCGAGTTGGTGCAGTACTTC. It encodes CATSRDRELVQYF.